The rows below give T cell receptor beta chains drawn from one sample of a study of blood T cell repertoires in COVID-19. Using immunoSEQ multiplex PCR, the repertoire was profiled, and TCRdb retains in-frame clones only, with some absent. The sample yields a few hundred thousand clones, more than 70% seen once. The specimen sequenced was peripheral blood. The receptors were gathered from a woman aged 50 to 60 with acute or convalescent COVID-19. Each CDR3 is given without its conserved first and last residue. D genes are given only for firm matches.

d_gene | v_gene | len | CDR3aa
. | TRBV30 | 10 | AWSVEADTQY
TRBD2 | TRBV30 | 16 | AWSRLAGGDSSYNEQF
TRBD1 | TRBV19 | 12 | ASSRQGSYNEQF
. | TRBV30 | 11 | AWGGPGGNTIY
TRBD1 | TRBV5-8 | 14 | ASSLAPTGGRSPLH
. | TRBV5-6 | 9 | ASSRHVEQF
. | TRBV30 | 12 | AWGGAPIINEQF
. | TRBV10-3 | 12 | AITDSRGSTEAF
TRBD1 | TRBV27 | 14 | ASSPLDRRGNTEAF
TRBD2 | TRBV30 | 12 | ACSGGPERNEQY
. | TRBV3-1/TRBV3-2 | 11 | ASSLGRGREAF
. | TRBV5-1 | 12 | ASSLGGFNTEAF
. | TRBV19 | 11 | ASSISRNTEAF
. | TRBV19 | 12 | ASRSGAANTEAF
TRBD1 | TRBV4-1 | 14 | ASSQDRRQGNSPLH
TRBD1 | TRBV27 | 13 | ASSLSAGGRSPLH
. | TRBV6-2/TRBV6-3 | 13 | ASSSIAALKNIQY
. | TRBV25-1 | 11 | ASSRDTAYEQY
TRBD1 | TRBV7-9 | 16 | ASSLGWDSGPMNTEAF
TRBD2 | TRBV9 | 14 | ASSVASGGTYNEQF
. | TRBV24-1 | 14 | ATSPMTGIGTGELF
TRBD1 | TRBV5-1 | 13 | ASSVTGTGNTEAF
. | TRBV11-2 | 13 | ASSLGQEYAGELF
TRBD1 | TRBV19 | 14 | ASSLDRGRGNQPQH
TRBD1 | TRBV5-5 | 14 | ASSFSGTGGVRGYT
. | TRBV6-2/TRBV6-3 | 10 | ASSYLGNTIY
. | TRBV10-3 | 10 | AISEQGSEAF
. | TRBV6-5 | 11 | ASREGSNYGYT
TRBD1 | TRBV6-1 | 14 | ASSDTGTGGVDGYT
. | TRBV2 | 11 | ASSYRAGEGYT
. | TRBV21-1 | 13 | ASTVTGTGAYEQY
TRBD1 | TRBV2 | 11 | ASSGGQGNEQF
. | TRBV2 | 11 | ASSEARLVGYT
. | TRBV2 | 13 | ASRTGRDGFQPQH
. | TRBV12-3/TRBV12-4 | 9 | ASSFGVEQF
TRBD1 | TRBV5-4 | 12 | ASSLGDRVNEQF
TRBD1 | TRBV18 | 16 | ASSPKGGGNRVISEAF
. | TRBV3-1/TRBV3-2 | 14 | ASSQGAGHPNEKLF
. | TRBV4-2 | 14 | ASSQELTGDGYEQY
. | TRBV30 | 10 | AWSPGTYGYT
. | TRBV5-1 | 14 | ASSLGVQSNTGELF
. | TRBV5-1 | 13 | ASSLVGASTDTQY
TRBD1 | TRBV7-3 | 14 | ASSWGDRFNSYEQY
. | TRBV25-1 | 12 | ASSDMGGTGELF
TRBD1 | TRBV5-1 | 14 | ASSLTTTGIYSEAF
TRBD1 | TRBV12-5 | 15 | ASEPGQGWSGNTEAF
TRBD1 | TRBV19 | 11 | ASSTDRDNEQF
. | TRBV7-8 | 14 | ASSLDVRSGKKGQY
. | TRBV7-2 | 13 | ASSPDRRSGNTIY
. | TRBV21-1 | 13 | ASSKKRQGSNIQY
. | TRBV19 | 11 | ASSRGTSYGYT
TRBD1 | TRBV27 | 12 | ASSPQGWNQPQH
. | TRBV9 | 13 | ASSVGAGLGTEAF
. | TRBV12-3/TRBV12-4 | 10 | ASSGSTDTQY
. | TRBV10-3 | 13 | AISESSEPNYGYT
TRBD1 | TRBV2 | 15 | ASRRDRVISGANVLT
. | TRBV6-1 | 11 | ASSEMPGDGYT
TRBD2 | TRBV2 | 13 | ASLPSGGYTGELF
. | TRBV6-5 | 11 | ASIALVEAEAF